The 20 T cell receptor beta chains given below trace back to one sample, sequenced in a study of T cells expressing NK-cell markers. TCRdb reprocessed the 5' RACE reads; each CDR3 protein has one entry and no DNA is given. The specimen's table records 350,000 to 450,000 distinct CDR3 sequences. Sequenced: blood T cells: a sorted CD56 or NKG2C T cell subset, CD4+ or CD8+ T cells, or bulk PBMC T cells (not recorded which). The receptors were gathered from a man between 18 and 69 years old in good health.

The J gene is TRBJ2-3, the V gene TRBV12-5; no DNA is available, so the TRBD2 call from TCRdb remains unchecked. The CDR3 loop spans 15 amino acids. CDR1 is LGHNT and CDR2 is FRNRAP in the germline V gene. CDR3 in amino acids: CASGFGGPGTDTQYF. The complete variable domain, with remaining parts taken from reference TRBV12-5 and TRBJ2-3, reads DARVTQTPRHKVTEMGQEVTMRCQPILGHNTVFWYRQTMMQGLELLAYFRNRAPLDDSGMPKDRFSAEMPDATLATLKIQPSEPRDSAVYFCASGFGGPGTDTQYFGPGTRLTVL.

The chain combines TRBV18 with TRBJ2-1; no DNA is available, so the TRBD1 call from TCRdb remains unchecked. CDR1 and CDR2 from the germline V gene are KGHSH and LQKENI. There are 15 residues in the CDR3. Here the CDR3 reads CASSPDRGRKNEQFF.

V is TRBV12-3 or TRBV12-4 and J is TRBJ1-6; the D gene TCRdb calls, TRBD1, cannot be checked with no DNA. The CDR3 totals 13 residues. This CDR3 reads CASSLQGNSPLHF.

The V and J genes are TRBV14 and TRBJ2-5; TCRdb returns TRBD2, unconfirmable since there is no DNA. Germline V gene lookup returns CDR1 SGHDN and CDR2 FVKESK. This CDR3 contains 15 residues. CDR3 amino acids: CASSPLGLALETQYF.

The rearrangement links TRBV12-3 or TRBV12-4 to TRBJ1-4. The CDR3 has 14 amino acids. CDR3 sequence reads: CASSPHQIGTRLFF.

V is TRBV10-3 and J is TRBJ2-5; TCRdb indicates TRBD1, and absent DNA this call remains unverified. The CDR3 length is 15 residues. Per the germline V gene, CDR1 is ENHRY and CDR2 is SYGVKD. CDR3 sequence: CAIKDWAGNQETQYF.

The chain links TRBV18 to TRBJ1-1. The germline V gene has CDR1 KGHSH and CDR2 LQKENI. CDR3 length: 13 amino acids. CDR3 in amino acids: CASSRGPYTEAFF.

The chain joins TRBV20-1 to TRBJ2-5; with no DNA, the TCRdb D assignment of TRBD1 cannot be verified. The CDR3 extends over 13 amino acids. Germline lookup yields CDR1 DFQATT and CDR2 SNEGSKA (reference sequence). CDR3: CSAPRDSLWTQYF.

The chain is built from TRBV10-2 and TRBJ2-7; TCRdb gives TRBD2 as the D gene, but with no DNA this cannot be confirmed. Germline CDR1 and CDR2: WSHSY and SAAADI. The CDR3 loop spans 13 amino acids. CDR3 loop: CASSEQEGLEQYF.

The chain combines TRBV9 with TRBJ2-3; TCRdb's D call of TRBD2 is untestable without DNA. Per germline, CDR1 SGDLS and CDR2 YYNGEE. The CDR3 has 12 residues. CDR3 region: CASSPGLGWQYF.

V and J are TRBV9 and TRBJ2-1; TCRdb reports TRBD2, a call that lacks DNA to check it against. The CDR3 loop spans 18 amino acids. Germline lookup yields CDR1 SGDLS and CDR2 YYNGEE. The CDR3 region is CASSVVLAGVVSYNEQFF. The full variable domain, in which reference TRBV9 and TRBJ2-1 provide the parts outside the CDR3, is DSGVTQTPKHLITATGQRVTLRCSPRSGDLSVYWYQQSLDQGLQFLIQYYNGEERAKGNILERFSAQQFPDLHSELNLSSLELGDSALYFCASSVVLAGVVSYNEQFFGPGTRLTVL.

The CDR3 loop is CASSPRFRDTTEAFF. The chain links TRBV18 to TRBJ1-1. Germline-derived CDR1 and CDR2 are KGHSH and LQKENI. The CDR3 loop spans 15 amino acids. Drawing the rest from reference TRBV18 and TRBJ1-1, the complete variable domain is NAGVMQNPRHLVRRRGQEARLRCSPMKGHSHVYWYRQLPEEGLKFMVYLQKENIIDESGMPKERFSAEFPKEGPSILRIQQVVRGDSAAYFCASSPRFRDTTEAFFGQGTRLTVV.

The J gene is TRBJ1-6, the V gene TRBV7-6. The CDR3 is 16 residues long. CDR1 SGHVS and CDR2 FNYEAQ come from the germline V gene. CDR3 region: CASSLAPQRDNSPLHF.

The rearrangement joins TRBV6-6 to TRBJ2-3; TCRdb lists TRBD1, though no DNA is available to test this call. This CDR3 contains 15 residues. CDR1 and CDR2 (germline): MNHNY, SVGAGI (reference sequence). CDR3 in amino acids: CASSIDRWDTDTQYF.

CDR3 sequence reads: CASSSQTGGNSPLHF. The rearrangement joins TRBV7-2 to TRBJ1-6; TCRdb selects TRBD1, and the lack of DNA leaves this call unchecked. The CDR3 is 15 amino acids. Germline lookup yields CDR1 SGHTA and CDR2 FQGNSA.

V and J are TRBV7-6 and TRBJ2-1; the D call from TCRdb, TRBD2, cannot be confirmed without DNA. The CDR3 totals 16 residues. Germline CDR1 reads SGHVS; CDR2 reads FNYEAQ. This CDR3 reads CASSLLIAGGTNEQFF.

The chain combines TRBV2 with TRBJ2-1; TCRdb indicates TRBD2, and absent DNA this call remains unverified. This CDR3 region has 11 residues. The V gene's germline CDR1 is SNHLY and CDR2 FYNNEI. The CDR3 spells CASRGTREQFF.

This chain links TRBV28 with TRBJ2-2; there is no DNA to check the TCRdb D call of TRBD1. CDR1 is MDHEN, CDR2 SYDVKM, per germline. The CDR3 is made up of 14 amino acids. The CDR3 spells CASRKQGGTGELFF.

This chain connects TRBV7-2 to TRBJ2-3; TCRdb reports TRBD1, a call that lacks DNA to check it against. The CDR3 sequence is 15 residues long. Germline CDR1 and CDR2: SGHTA and FQGNSA. This CDR3 reads CASSLGGSPGNAQYF.

This chain uses TRBV25-1 with TRBJ1-4. Looked up from germline, CDR1 is MGHDK and CDR2 is SYGVNS. The CDR3 runs 15 residues. This CDR3 is CASSERSRANEKLFF.